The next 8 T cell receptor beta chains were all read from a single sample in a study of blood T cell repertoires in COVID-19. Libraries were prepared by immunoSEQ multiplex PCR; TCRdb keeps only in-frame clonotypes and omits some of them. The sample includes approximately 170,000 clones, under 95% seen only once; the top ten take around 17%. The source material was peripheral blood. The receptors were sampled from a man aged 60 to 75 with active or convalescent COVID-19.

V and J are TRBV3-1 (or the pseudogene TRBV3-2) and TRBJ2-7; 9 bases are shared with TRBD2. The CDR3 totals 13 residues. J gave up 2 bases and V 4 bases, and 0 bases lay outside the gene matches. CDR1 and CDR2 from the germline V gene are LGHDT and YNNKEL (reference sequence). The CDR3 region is CASSPSGAYEQYF. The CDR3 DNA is TGTGCCAGCAGCCCTAGCGGGGCCTACGAGCAGTACTTC.

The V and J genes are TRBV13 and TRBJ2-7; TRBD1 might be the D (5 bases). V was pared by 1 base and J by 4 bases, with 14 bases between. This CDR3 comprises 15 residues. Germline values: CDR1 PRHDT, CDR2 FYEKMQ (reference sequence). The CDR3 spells CASSLDQGVGYEQYF. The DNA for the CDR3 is TGTGCCAGCAGCTTAGATCAGGGCGTGGGGTACGAGCAGTACTTC.

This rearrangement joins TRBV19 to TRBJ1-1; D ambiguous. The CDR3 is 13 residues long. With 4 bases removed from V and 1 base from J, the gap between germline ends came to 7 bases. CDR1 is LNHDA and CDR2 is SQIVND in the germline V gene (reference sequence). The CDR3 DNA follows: TGTGCCAGTAGTAATGAGCCGAACACTGAAGCTTTCTTT. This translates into CASSNEPNTEAFF.

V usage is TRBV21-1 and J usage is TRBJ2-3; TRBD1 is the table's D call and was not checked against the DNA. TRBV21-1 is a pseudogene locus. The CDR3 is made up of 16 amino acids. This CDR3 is CASSRRTGVLTDTQYF. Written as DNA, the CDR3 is TGTGCCAGCAGCCGACGGACAGGGGTTTTGACAGATACGCAGTATTTT.

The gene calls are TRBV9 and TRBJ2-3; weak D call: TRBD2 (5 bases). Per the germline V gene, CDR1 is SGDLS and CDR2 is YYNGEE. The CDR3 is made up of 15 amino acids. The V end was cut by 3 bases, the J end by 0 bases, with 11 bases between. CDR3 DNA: TGTGCCAGCAGCGACGAGGGATCTAGCACAGATACGCAGTATTTT. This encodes CASSDEGSSTDTQYF.

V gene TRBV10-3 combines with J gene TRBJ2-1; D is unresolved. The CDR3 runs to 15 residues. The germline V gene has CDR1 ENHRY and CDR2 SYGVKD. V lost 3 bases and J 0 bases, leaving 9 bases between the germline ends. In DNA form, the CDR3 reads TGTGCCATCAGTGAATCGTTCGGCTCCTACAATGAGCAGTTCTTC. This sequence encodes CAISESFGSYNEQFF.

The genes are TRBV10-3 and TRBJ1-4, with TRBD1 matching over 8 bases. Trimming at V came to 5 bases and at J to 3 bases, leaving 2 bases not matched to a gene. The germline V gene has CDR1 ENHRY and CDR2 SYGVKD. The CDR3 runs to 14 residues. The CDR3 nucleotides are TGTGCCATCAGTACAGGGGGAGCTAATGAAAAACTGTTTTTT. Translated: CAISTGGANEKLFF.

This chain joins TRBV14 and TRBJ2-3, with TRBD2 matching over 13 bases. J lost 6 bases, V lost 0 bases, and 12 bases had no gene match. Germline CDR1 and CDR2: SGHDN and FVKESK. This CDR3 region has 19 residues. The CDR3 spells CASSQEKVATSGGADTQYF. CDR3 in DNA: TGTGCCAGCAGCCAAGAAAAGGTAGCCACTAGCGGGGGGGCCGATACGCAGTATTTT.